This T cell receptor (beta chain) came from a study of T-cell reconstitution after alpha-beta-depleted transplantation in children. This clonotype was seen repeatedly, ten times or more. Molecular barcoding with unique molecular identifiers was used for the TCRbeta library. TCRdb called the PCR reads again in MiXCR, with one record for every CDR3 protein. The sample contains approximately 150,000 distinct CDR3 sequences, 8.8% of which appear only once. The material sequenced was PBMCs, mostly from graft donor cells, taken 180 days after TCRalphabeta/CD19-depleted stem cell transplant. The clonotype comes from a female patient aged 2-10 years who had a stem cell transplant for congenital amegakaryocytic thrombocytopenia, so the T cells may come from the graft donor.

Written as DNA, the CDR3 is TGTGCCAGCAGCTTGATGGGGAGCAATCAGCCCCAGCATTTT. The encoded protein is CASSLMGSNQPQHF. V gene TRBV7-2 combines with J gene TRBJ1-5; D unresolved. The V gene's germline CDR1 is SGHTA and CDR2 FQGNSA. The CDR3 has 14 residues. Trimming stripped 3 bases from V and 1 base from J, with 7 bases between. Together with reference TRBV7-2 and TRBJ1-5, the CDR3 gives the full variable domain: GAGVSQSPSNKVTEKGKDVELRCDPISGHTALYWYRQSLGQGLEFLIYFQGNSAPDKSGLPSDRFSAERTGGSVSTLTIQRTQQEDSAVYLCASSLMGSNQPQHFGDGTRLSIL.